The entry that follows covers one T cell receptor beta chain sequence. Its antigen is not identified. Method: immunoSEQ multiplex PCR; TCRdb's copy keeps in-frame clones and lacks some. The sample has fewer than 180,000 clones, roughly 94% seen once. Germline-derived CDR1 and CDR2 are SGHAT and FQNNGV. The V end was cut by 3 bases, the J end by 12 bases, with 20 bases between. The CDR3 covers 14 residues. This sample was included in a study of T cell responses to AZD1222 COVID-19 vaccine. Looking at the study overall: Pooling was applied to second doses at about 4 or about 12 weeks.

General study findings and limits: It should be noted that donors were predominantly white British and more often female, and clonal diversity was possibly underestimated. Epitopes outside B.1.351 and B.1.1.7 mutated regions reportedly drew nearly half of spike TCRs.

The rearrangement joins TRBV11-2 to TRBJ1-1, with D hard to call. The starting material was peripheral blood, obtained on day 0 of AZD1222 vaccination. This receptor was identified in an adult in good health. The DNA for the CDR3 is TGTGCCAGCAGCTTCGAGGACGCCCGCCCTTTAACTTTCTTT. As protein: CASSFEDARPLTFF.